This T cell receptor beta chain was captured by sequencing in a study of identical twins. Findings and limits, study-wide: There was an excess of low generation probability in the out-of-frame alpha sequences that twins shared. For zero-insertion analyses, partial confounding could come from invariant MAIT and iNKT cells. Excess sharing by twins proved weaker in beta out-of-frame sequences.

One entry per CDR3 protein, called by TCRdb with MiXCR from the 5' RACE reads. The data show roughly 1.6 million distinct CDR3 sequences, with 25% to 35% seen just once and 0.27% held by the top ten. The CDR3 covers 12 residues. Per the germline V gene, CDR1 is MDHEN and CDR2 is SYDVKM. Concerning this clonotype itself: Its antigen is as yet unknown.

This clonotype was sampled from a newborn girl in good health. The sequenced sample was cord blood. The chain has TRBV28 and TRBJ2-7; the D call may be TRBD1 or TRBD2 (5 bases each). The CDR3 here is CAHGASSYEQYF. Here the CDR3 DNA reads TGTGCTCACGGGGCCAGCTCCTACGAGCAGTACTTC.